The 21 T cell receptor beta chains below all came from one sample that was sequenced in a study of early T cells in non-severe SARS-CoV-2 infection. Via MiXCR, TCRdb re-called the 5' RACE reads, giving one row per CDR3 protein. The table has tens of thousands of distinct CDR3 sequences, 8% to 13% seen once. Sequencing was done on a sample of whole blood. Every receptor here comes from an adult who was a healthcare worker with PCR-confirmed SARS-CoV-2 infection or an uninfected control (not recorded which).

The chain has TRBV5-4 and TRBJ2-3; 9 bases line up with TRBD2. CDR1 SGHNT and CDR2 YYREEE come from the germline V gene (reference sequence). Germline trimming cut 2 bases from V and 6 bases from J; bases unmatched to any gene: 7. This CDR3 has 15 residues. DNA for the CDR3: TGTGCCAGCAGCTTCTATAGCGGGAGTACGGATACGCAGTATTTT. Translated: CASSFYSGSTDTQYF.

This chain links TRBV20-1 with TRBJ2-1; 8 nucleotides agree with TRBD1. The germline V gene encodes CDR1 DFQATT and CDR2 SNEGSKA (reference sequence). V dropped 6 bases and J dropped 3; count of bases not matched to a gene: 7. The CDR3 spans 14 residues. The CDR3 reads CSAILGTGYNEQFF. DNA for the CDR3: TGCAGTGCCATACTCGGGACAGGCTACAATGAGCAGTTCTTC.

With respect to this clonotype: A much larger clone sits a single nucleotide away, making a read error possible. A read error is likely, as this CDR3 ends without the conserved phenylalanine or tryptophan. The CDR3 reads CASSSPPGRGINEQFI. CDR3 nucleotides: TGCGCCAGCAGCTCGCCCCCGGGACGGGGGATAAATGAGCAGTTCATC. V and J are TRBV5-1 and TRBJ2-1; possible D gene TRBD2, 6 bases. Deletions cut 3 bases from V and 7 bases from J, with 20 bases between. The CDR3 spans 16 residues. CDR1 and CDR2 from the germline V gene are SGHRS and YFSETQ.

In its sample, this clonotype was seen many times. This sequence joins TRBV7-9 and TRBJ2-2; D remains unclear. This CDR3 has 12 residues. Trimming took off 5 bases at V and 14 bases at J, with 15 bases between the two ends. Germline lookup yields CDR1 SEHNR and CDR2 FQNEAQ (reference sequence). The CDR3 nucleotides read TGTGCCAGCAGCCCAGAATCGGGTCTACTGTTTTTT. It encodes CASSPESGLLFF.

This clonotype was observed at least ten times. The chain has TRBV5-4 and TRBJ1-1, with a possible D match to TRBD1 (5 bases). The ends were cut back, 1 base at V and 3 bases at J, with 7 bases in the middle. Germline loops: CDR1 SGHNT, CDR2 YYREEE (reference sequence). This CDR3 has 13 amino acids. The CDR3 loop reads CASSLRGDTEAFF. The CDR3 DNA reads TGTGCCAGCAGCTTGCGGGGCGACACTGAAGCTTTCTTT.

CDR3 residues: CASSPVGTSYEQYF. The CDR3, as DNA: TGTGCCAGCAGCCCAGTGGGGACAAGCTACGAGCAGTACTTC. This rearrangement joins TRBV9 to TRBJ2-7, with D possibly TRBD1 on 6 matching bases. Between the trimmed V and J ends, which lost 4 bases and 3 bases, there was a span of 14 bases. Germline loops: CDR1 SGDLS, CDR2 YYNGEE. CDR3 length: 14 residues.

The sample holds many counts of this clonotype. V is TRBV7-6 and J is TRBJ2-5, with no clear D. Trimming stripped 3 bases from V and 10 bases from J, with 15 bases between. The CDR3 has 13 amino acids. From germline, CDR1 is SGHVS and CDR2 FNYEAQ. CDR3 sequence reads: CASSFYGRDDQYF. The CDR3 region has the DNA TGTGCCAGCAGCTTCTATGGACGAGATGACCAGTACTTC.

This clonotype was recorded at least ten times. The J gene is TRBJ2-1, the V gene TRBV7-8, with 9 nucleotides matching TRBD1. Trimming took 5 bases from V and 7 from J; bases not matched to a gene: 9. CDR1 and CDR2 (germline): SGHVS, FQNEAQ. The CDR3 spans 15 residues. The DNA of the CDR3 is TGTGCCAGCAGCACGAACAGGGGGCGCAAGAATGAGCAGTTCTTC. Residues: CASSTNRGRKNEQFF.

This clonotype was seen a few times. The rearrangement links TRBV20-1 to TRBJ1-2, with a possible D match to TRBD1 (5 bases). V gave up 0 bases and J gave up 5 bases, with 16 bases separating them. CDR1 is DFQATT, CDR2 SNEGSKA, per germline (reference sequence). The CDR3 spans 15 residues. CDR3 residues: CSARDLEGAGYGYTF. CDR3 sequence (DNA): TGCAGTGCTAGAGATCTCGAGGGCGCAGGGTATGGCTACACCTTC.

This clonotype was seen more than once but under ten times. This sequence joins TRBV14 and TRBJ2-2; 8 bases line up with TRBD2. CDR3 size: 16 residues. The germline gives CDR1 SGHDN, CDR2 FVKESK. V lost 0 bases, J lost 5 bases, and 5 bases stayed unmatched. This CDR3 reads CASSQDSGVGTGELFF. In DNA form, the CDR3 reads TGTGCCAGCAGCCAAGATAGCGGGGTCGGTACCGGGGAGCTGTTTTTT.

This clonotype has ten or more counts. The CDR3 region is CASSQEFPLYGYTF. For the CDR3, the DNA is TGCGCCAGCAGCCAAGAGTTCCCTCTCTATGGCTACACCTTC. The chain employs TRBV4-1 and TRBJ1-2, with D unresolved. V lost 0 bases and J lost 4, with 9 bases in between. CDR3 size: 14 residues. The V gene's germline CDR1 is MGHRA and CDR2 YSYEKL.

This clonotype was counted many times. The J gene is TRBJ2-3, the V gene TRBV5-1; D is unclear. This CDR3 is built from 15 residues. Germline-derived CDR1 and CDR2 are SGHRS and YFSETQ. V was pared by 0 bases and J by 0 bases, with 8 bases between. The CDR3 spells CASSLERHSTDTQYF. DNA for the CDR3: TGCGCCAGCAGCTTGGAGCGCCACAGCACAGATACGCAGTATTTT.

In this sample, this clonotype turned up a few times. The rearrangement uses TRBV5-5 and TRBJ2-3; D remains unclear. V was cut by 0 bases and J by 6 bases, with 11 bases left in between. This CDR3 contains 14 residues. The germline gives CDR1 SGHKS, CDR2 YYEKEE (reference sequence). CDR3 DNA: TGTGCCAGCAGCTTGGTACCGCCGTTGGATACGCAGTATTTT. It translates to CASSLVPPLDTQYF. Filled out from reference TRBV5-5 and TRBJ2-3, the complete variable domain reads DAGVTQSPTHLIKTRGQQVTLRCSPISGHKSVSWYQQVLGQGPQFIFQYYEKEERGRGNFPDRFSARQFPNYSSELNVNALLLGDSALYLCASSLVPPLDTQYFGPGTRLTVL.

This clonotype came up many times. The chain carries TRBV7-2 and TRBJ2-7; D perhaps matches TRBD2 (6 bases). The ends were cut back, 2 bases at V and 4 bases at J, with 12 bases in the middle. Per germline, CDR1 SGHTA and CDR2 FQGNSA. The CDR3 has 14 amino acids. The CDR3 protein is CASSLMEGWYEQYF. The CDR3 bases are TGTGCCAGCAGCTTAATGGAGGGTTGGTACGAGCAGTACTTC.

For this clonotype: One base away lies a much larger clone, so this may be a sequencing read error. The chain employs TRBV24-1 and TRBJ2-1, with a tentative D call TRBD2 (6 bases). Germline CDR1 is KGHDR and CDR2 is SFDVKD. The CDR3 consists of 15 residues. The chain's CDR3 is CTTSDPSTSSSEQFF. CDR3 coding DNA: TGTACCACCAGTGATCCCTCGACTAGTTCGAGTGAGCAGTTCTTC.

Here the CDR3 reads CASSLSQGGNQPQHF. The CDR3 DNA sequence: TGTGCCAGCAGTTTAAGTCAGGGTGGCAATCAGCCCCAGCATTTT. The genes are TRBV12-3 or TRBV12-4 and TRBJ1-5, with a possible D match to TRBD1 (5 bases). V was pared by 2 bases and J by 2 bases, with 10 bases between. This CDR3 comprises 15 residues.

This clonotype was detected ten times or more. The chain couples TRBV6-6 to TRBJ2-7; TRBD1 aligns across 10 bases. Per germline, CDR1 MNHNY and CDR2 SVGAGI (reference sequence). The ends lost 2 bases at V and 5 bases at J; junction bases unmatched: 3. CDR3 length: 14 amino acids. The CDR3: CASSYPGQGNEQYF. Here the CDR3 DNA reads TGTGCCAGCAGTTACCCGGGACAGGGGAACGAGCAGTACTTC.

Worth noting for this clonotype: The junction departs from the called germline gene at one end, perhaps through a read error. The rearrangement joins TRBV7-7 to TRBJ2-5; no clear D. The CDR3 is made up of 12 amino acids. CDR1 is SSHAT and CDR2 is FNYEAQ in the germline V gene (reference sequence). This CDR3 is CASSTIQGTQYF. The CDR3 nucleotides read TGTGCCAGCAGCACGATACAAGGGACCCAGTACTTC.

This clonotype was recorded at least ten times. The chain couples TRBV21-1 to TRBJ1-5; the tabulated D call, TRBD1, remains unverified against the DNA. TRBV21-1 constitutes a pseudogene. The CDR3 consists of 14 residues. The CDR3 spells CASSRQGDNQPQHF. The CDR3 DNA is TGTGCCAGCAGCAGACAGGGTGACAATCAGCCCCAGCATTTT.

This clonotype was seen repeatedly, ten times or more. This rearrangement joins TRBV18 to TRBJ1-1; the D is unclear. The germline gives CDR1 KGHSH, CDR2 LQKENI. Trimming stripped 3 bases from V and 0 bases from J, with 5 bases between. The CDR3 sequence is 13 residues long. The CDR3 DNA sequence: TGTGCCAGCTCACCTTCCCTGAACACTGAAGCTTTCTTT. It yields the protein CASSPSLNTEAFF.

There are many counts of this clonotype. The CDR3 reads CSVEQRTDTQYF. The CDR3 nucleotides are TGCAGCGTTGAGCAGCGCACAGATACGCAGTATTTT. The rearrangement links TRBV29-1 to TRBJ2-3; D gene unclear. The CDR3 loop spans 12 amino acids. Looked up from germline, CDR1 is SQVTM and CDR2 is ANQGSEA. V was trimmed by 3 bases and J by 1 base, leaving 5 bases between them.